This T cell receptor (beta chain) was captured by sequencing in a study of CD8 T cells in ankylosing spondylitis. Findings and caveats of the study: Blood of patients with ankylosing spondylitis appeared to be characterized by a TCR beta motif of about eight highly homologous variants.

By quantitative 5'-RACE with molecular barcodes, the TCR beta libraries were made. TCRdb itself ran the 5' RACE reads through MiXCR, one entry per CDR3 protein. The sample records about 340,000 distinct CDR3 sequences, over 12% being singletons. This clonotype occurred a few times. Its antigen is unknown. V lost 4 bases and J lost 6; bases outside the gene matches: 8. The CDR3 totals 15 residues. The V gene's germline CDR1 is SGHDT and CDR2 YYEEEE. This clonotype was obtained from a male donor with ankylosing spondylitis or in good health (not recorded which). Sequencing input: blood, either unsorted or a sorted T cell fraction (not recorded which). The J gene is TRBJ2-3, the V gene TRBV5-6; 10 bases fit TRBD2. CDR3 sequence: CASSNSGGAGDTQYF. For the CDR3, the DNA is TGTGCCAGCAGCAACAGCGGGGGGGCCGGGGATACGCAGTATTTT.